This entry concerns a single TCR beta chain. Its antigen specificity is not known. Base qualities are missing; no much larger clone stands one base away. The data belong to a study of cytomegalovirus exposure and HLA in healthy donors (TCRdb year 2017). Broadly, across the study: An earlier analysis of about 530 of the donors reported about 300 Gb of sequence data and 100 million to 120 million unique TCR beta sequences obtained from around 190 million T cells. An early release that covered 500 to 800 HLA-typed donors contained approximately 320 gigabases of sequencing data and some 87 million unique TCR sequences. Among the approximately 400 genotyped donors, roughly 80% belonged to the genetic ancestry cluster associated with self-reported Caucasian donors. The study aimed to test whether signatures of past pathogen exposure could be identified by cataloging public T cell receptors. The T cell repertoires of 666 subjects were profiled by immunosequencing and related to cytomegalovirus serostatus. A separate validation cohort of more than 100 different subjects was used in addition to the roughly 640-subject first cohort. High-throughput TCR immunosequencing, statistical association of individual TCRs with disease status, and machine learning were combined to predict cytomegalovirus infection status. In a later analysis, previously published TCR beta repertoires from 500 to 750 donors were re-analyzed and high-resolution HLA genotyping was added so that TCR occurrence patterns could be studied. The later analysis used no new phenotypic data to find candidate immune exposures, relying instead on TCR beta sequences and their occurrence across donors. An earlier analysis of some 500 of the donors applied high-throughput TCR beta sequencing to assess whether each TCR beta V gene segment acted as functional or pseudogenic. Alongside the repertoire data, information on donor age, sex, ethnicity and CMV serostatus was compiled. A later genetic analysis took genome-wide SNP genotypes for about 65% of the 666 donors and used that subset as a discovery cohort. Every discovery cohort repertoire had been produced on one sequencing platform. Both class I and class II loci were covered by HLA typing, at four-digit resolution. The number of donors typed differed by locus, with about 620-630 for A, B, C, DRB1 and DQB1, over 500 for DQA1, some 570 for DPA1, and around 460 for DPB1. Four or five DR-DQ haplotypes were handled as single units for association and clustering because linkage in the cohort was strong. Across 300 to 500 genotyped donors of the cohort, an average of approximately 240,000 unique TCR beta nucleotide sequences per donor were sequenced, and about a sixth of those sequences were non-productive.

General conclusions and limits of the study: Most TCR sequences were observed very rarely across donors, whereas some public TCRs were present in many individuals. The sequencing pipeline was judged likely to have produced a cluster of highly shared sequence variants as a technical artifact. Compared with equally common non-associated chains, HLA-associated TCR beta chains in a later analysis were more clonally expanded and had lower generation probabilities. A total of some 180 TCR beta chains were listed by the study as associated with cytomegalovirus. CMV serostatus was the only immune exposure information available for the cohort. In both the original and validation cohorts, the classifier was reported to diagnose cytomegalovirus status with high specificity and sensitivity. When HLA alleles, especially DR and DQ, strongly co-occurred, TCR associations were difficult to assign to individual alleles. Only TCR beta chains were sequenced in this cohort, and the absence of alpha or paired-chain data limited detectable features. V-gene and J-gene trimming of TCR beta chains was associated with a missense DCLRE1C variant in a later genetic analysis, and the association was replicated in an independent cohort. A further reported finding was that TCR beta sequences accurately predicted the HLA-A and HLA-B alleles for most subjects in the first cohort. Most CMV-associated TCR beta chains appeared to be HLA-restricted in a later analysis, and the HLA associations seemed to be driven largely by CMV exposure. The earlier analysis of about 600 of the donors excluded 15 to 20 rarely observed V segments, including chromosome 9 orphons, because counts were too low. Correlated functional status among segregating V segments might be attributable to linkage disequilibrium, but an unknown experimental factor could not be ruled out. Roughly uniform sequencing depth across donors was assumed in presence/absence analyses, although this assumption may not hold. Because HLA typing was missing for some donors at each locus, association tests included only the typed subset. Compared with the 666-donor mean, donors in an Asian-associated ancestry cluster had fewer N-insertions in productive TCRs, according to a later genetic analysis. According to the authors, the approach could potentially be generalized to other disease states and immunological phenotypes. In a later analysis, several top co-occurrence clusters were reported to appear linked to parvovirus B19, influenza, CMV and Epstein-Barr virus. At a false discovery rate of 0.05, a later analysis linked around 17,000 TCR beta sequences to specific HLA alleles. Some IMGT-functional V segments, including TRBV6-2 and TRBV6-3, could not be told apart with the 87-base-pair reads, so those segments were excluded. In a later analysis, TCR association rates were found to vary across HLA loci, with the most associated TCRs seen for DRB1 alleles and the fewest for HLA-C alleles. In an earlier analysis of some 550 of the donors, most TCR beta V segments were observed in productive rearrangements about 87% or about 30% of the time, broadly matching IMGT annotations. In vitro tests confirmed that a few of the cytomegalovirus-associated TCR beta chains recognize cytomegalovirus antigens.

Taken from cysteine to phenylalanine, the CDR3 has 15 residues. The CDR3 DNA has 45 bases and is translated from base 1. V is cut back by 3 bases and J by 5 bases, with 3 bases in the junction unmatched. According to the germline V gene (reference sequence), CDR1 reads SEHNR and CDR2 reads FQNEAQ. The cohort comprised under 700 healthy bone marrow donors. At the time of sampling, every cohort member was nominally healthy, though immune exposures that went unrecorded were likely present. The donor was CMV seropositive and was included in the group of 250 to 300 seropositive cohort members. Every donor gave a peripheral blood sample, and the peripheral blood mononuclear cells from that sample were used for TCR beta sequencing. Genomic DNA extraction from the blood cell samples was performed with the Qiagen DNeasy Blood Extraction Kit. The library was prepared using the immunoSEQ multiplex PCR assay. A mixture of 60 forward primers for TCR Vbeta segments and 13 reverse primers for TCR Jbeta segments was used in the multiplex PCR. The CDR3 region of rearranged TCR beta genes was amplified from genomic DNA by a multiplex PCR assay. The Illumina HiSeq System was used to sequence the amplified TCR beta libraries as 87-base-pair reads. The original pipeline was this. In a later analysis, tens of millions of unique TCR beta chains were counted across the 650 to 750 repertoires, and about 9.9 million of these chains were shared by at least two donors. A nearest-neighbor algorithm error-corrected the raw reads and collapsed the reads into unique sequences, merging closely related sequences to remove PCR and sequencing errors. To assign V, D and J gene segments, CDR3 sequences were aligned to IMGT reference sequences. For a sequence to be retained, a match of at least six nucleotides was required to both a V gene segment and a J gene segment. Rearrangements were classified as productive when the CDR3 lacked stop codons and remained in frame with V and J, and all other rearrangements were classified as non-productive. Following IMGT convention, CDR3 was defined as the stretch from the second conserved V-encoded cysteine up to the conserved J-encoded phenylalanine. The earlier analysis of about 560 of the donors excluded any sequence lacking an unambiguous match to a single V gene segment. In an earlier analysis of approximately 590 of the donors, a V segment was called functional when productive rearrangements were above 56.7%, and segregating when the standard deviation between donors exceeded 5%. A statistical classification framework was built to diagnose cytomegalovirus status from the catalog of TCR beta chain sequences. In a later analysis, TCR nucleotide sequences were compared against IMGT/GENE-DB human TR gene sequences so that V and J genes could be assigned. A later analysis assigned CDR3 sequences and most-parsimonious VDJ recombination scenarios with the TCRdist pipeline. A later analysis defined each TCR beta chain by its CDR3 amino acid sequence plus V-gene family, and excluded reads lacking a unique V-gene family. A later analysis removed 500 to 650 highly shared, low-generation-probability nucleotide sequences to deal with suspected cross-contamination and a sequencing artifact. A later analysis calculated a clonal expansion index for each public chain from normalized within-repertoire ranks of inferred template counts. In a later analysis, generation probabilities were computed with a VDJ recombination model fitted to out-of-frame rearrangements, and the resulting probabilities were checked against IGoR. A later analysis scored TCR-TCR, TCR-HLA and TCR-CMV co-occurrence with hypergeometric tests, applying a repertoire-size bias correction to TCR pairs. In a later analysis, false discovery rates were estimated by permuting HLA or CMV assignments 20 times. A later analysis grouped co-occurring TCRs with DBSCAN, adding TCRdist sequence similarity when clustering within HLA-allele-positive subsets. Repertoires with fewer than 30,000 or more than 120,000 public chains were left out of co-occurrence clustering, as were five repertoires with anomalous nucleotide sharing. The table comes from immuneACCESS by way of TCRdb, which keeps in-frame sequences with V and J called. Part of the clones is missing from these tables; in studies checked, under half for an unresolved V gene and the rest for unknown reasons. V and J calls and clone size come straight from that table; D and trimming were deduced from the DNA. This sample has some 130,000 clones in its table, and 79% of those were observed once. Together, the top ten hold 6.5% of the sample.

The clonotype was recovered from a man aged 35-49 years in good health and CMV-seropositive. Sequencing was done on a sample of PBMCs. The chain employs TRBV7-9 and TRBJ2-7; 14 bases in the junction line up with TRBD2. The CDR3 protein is CASSLGLAGDNEQYF. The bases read TGTGCCAGCAGCTTGGGACTAGCGGGGGACAACGAGCAGTACTTC.